The clone carrying this TCR beta chain appeared a few times. Its antigen is unknown. The entry originates in a study of tumor-infiltrating lymphocytes in primary liver carcinoma. Study background: T1-T3 N0M0 was the stage of the tumors, which were roughly 4 to 10 cm across. Findings and limits, study-wide: Between tumor regions, pairs overlapped more than tumor-adjacent and tumor-blood pairs did. Samples, which were bulk and unsorted, did not allow CD4+ and CD8+ repertoires to be compared.

Starting material of roughly 0.45 ug total RNA yielded TCR beta cDNA via a constant-region primer. Amplification in three nested multiplex PCR rounds with slightly modified ARM-PCR gave rise to TCR beta libraries. The first two PCR rounds used TRBV1-TRBV30 forward primers with a C-beta reverse primer, 9 to 11 cycles each. TCRdb reanalysed the multiplex PCR reads using MiXCR and keeps one entry per CDR3 protein. Found here are 300,000 to 400,000 distinct CDR3 sequences, 65% of them singletons; the top ten hold under 8%. RNA isolated from unsorted whole blood supplied the blood RNA, with germline DNA also extracted. Chronic HBV infection was present in the patients, who were treatment-naive. Trimming shortened V by 8 bases and J by 4 bases, and 13 bases separated the two germline ends. The CDR3 runs 13 residues.

The chain has TRBV12-3 or TRBV12-4 and TRBJ2-3; perhaps TRBD2 as D (5 bases). The sequence was obtained from a man aged 40-50 years with primary liver carcinoma and hepatitis B virus infection. Source material: peripheral blood. In DNA, the CDR3 is TGTGCCAGCGGAGGTGAGGCTCCAGATACGCAGTATTTT. Translating gives CASGGEAPDTQYF.